This T cell receptor beta chain is from a study of shared clonotypes between healthy human individuals. General study results and limits: A handful of donors showed sharing of approximately 5% of naive CD4 clonotypes. Enrolling few donors narrowed the genetic and exposure-history diversity that was represented. Sampling covered nothing but blood. Tissue TCR repertoires likely differ from those found in blood.

The table came from immunoSEQ multiplex PCR; TCRdb's copy has only in-frame clones and leaves some out. The sample carries over 850,000 clones, around 78% recorded once. CDR1 and CDR2 (germline): LNHDA, SQIVND (reference sequence). The length of the CDR3 is 13 residues. Trimming stripped 6 bases from V and 1 base from J, with 7 bases between. In regard to this clone: Its antigen is not known.

The sequencing input was memory CD4+ T cells from PBMCs. As for subset: CD45RA-negative fraction. This sequence was found in a man younger than 30 in good health. Some clones in this sample may be carry-over from other donors' samples. This chain links TRBV19 with TRBJ1-3; possibly TRBD1 for D (5 bases). CDR3: CASSRASGNTIYF. In DNA form, the CDR3 reads TGTGCCAGTAGCAGGGCGTCTGGAAACACCATATATTTT. The variable domain in full, completed from reference TRBV19 and TRBJ1-3, reads DGGITQSPKYLFRKEGQNVTLSCEQNLNHDAMYWYRQDPGQGLRLIYYSQIVNDFQKGDIAEGYSVSREKKESFPLTVTSAQKNPTAFYLCASSRASGNTIYFGEGSWLTVV.